Described below is a single T cell receptor (beta chain) sequence and its context. Per the study methods: Amplifying reference gene primers gave estimates of nucleated cell counts. Assay used: immunoSEQ multiplex PCR; TCRdb lists only in-frame clones, some missing. The V and J calls and clone size come from that table; D and trimming were worked out from the DNA. There are some 180,000 clones in the sample; roughly 83% occur only once, and 7% lies in the top ten. Trimming at V came to 5 bases and at J to 3 bases, leaving 4 bases not matched to a gene. CDR1 is MDHEN and CDR2 is SYDVKM in the germline V gene. This CDR3 comprises 13 residues. This sample was included in a study of blood T cell repertoires in COVID-19. In Seattle, patients joined the study during active infection and were tracked longitudinally.

Sequencing input: peripheral blood. The chain is built from TRBV28 and TRBJ2-7, with 7 bases lining up with TRBD1. The TCR comes from a woman aged 40 to 55 with COVID-19, enrolled during active disease. As DNA, the CDR3 is TGTGCCAGCAGTACGGACAGGCTCTACGAGCAGTACTTC. Residues: CASSTDRLYEQYF.